This TCR beta chain was obtained from a study of blood T cell repertoires in COVID-19. This CDR3 region has 17 residues. V gave up 7 bases and J gave up 8 bases; unmatched junction bases: 16. Germline assignment: CDR1 MNHEY and CDR2 SMNVEV (reference sequence). Original data processing: Amplification with reference gene primers provided the estimates of nucleated cell counts. Assay used: immunoSEQ multiplex PCR; TCRdb lists only in-frame clones, some missing. V, J and clone size are those of that table, while D and trimming were read from the DNA. The profile covers 170,000 or so clones, with approximately 87% appearing a single time and approximately 0.93% taken by the ten largest. The table lists this clone with a few counts.

This clonotype originated in a woman aged 18-29 years who had recovered from COVID-19. Material: peripheral blood. The genes are TRBV27 and TRBJ2-1; 11 nucleotides line up with TRBD2. CDR3 DNA: TGTGCCAGCATGACTGAGGTACTAGCGGGGGTAAGGGATGAGCAGTTCTTC. This codes for CASMTEVLAGVRDEQFF.